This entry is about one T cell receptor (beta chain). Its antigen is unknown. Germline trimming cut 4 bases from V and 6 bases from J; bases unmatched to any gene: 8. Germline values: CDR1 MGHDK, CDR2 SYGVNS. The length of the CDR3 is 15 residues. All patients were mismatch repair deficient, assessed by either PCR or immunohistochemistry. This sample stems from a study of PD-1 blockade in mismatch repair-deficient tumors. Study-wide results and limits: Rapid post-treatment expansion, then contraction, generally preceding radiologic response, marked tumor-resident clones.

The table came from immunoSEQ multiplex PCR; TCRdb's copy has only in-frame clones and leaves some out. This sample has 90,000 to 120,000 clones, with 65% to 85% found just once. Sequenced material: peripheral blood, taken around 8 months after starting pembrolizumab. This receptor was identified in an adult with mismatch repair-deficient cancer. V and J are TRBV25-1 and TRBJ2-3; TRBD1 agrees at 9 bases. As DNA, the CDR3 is TGTGCCAGCAGTGCGGACAGGGGAGGGAGGGATACGCAGTATTTT. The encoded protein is CASSADRGGRDTQYF.